The present T cell receptor (beta chain) was sequenced within a study of cytomegalovirus exposure and HLA in healthy donors. Study information: Around 190 million T cells yielded around 100 million unique TCR beta sequences, as an earlier analysis found. Whole-study results and caveats: With high specificity and sensitivity, the classifier reportedly diagnosed cytomegalovirus status. Analysis was carried out at a later point, and it linked a missense DCLRE1C variant to TCR beta V- and J-gene trimming.

Healthy bone marrow donors formed the donor group. On this clone itself: Its target is not known.

13 Jbeta primers and 60 Vbeta primers were used for the PCR. Clones were read by immunoSEQ multiplex PCR, and TCRdb kept only the in-frame ones, dropping some. The sample records approximately 160,000 clones, around four fifths being singletons. Germline V gene data show CDR1 as MDHEN and CDR2 as SYDVKM. The ends were cut back, 3 bases at V and 5 bases at J, with 11 bases in the middle. The CDR3 is 14 amino acids. The chain employs TRBV28 and TRBJ1-5; the D gene is possibly TRBD1 (5 bases). The specimen sequenced was PBMCs. The clonotype originates from a woman between 25 and 40 years old in good health and CMV-seropositive. The CDR3 loop is CASSFSGAYQPQHF. Here the CDR3 DNA reads TGTGCCAGCAGTTTTAGTGGGGCCTATCAGCCCCAGCATTTT.